The clone carrying this TCR beta chain occurred once. As processed by the authors: Reference gene primers were amplified, and this amplification served to estimate nucleated cell counts. TCRdb's copy holds only in-frame clones and misses some; the assay was immunoSEQ multiplex PCR. Clonal size and the V and J genes are those of that table, whereas D and trimming came from the DNA. This table has under 500,000 clones, around 89% appearing once. The sample is drawn from a study of blood T cell repertoires in COVID-19. Overall study: COVID-19 samples collected from the United States, Italy and Spain covered acute and convalescent phases. T cells, B-cell-depleted T cells, or PBMCs provided the cDNA or gDNA that served as material.

With V trimmed by 6 bases and J by 0 bases, 11 bases remained unmatched. This CDR3 has 16 amino acids. CDR1 MNHNY and CDR2 SVGAGI come from the germline V gene (reference sequence). The sequenced material came from peripheral blood. The chain carries TRBV6-6 and TRBJ2-7, with TRBD1 identical over 7 bases. The sequence was obtained from a woman in her 30s with acute or convalescent COVID-19. In nucleotides, the CDR3 is TGTGCCAGCAGCCAAAACAGGGGCATGGGCTCCTACGAGCAGTACTTC. This encodes CASSQNRGMGSYEQYF.